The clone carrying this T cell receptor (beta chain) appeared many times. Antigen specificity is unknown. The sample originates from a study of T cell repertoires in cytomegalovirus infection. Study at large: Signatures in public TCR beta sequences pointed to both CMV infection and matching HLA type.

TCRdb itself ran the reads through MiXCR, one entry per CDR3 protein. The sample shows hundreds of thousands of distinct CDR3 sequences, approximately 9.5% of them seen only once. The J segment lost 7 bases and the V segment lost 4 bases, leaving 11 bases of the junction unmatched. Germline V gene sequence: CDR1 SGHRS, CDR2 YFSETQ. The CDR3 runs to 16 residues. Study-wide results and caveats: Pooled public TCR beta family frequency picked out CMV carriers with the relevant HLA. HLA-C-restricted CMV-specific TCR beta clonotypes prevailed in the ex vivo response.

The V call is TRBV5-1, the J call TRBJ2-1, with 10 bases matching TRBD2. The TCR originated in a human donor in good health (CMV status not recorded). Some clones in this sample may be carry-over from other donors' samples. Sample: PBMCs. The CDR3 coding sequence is TGCGCCAGCAGCGAACTCCCAGCGGGAGGGCCAAATGAGCAGTTCTTC. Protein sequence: CASSELPAGGPNEQFF.